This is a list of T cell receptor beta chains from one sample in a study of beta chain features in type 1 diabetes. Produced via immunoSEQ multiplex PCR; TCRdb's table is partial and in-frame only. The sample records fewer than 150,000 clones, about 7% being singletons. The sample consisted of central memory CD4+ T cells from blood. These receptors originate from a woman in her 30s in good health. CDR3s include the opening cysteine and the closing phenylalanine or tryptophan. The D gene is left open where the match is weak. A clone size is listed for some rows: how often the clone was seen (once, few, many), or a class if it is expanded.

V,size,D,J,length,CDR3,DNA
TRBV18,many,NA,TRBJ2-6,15,CASSELTSGANVLTF,TGTGCCAGCTCAGAACTCACCTCTGGGGCCAACGTCCTGACTTTC
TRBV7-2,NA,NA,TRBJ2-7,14,CASSLQGSSYEQYF,TGTGCCAGCAGCTTACAGGGTAGCTCCTACGAGCAGTACTTC
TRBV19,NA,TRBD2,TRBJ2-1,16,CASIGGAGSSYNEQFF,TGTGCCAGTATCGGTGGAGCGGGGAGCTCCTACAATGAGCAGTTCTTC
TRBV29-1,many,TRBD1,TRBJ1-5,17,CSVVSQGAAGSNQPQHF,TGCAGCGTTGTAAGTCAGGGGGCTGCGGGTAGCAATCAGCCCCAGCATTTT
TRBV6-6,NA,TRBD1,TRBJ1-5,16,CASLGQGGYSNQPQHF,TGTGCCAGCCTGGGACAGGGGGGCTATAGCAATCAGCCCCAGCATTTT
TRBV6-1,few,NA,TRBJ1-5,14,CASSEPDSNQPQHF,TGTGCCAGCAGTGAGCCAGATAGCAATCAGCCCCAGCATTTT
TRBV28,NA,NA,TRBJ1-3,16,CASSSPNRHSGNTIYF,TGTGCCAGCAGCTCACCCAACAGACACTCTGGAAACACCATATATTTT
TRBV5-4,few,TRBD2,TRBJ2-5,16,CASSLPGLAPQETQYF,TGTGCCAGCAGCTTGCCCGGACTAGCACCTCAAGAGACCCAGTACTTC
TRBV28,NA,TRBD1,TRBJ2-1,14,CASRRDRQRGEQFF,TGTGCCAGCCGCCGGGACAGGCAAAGAGGTGAGCAGTTCTTC
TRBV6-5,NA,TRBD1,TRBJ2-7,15,CASTIRPGQGEEQYF,TGTGCCAGCACCATAAGGCCGGGACAGGGCGAAGAGCAGTACTTC
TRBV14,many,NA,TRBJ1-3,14,CASSPQYSGNTIYF,TGTGCCAGCAGCCCCCAGTACTCTGGAAACACCATATATTTT
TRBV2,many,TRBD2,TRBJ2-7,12,CASGGGEYEQYF,TGTGCCAGCGGGGGAGGGGAGTACGAGCAGTACTTC
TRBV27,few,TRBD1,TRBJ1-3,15,CASSRGTGPGNTIYF,TGTGCCAGCAGTCGGGGGACAGGGCCTGGAAACACCATATATTTT
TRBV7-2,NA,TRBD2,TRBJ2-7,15,CASSLGTSRAYEQYF,TGTGCCAGCAGCTTAGGGACTAGTAGAGCCTACGAGCAGTACTTC
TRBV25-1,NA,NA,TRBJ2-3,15,CASKDPRTRTDTQYF,TGTGCCAGTAAAGATCCCAGGACTCGTACAGATACGCAGTATTTT
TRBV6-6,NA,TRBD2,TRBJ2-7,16,CASSPTGLAGRYEQYF,TGTGCCAGCAGCCCCACAGGACTAGCGGGAAGGTACGAGCAGTACTTC
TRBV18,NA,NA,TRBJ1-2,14,CASSPGQGNDGYTF,TGTGCCAGCTCACCAGGCCAGGGGAATGATGGCTACACCTTC
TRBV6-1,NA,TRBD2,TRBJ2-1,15,CASKWLAGGTNEQFF,TGTGCCAGCAAATGGTTGGCGGGAGGTACCAATGAGCAGTTCTTC
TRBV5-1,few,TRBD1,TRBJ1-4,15,CASSLEGTANEKLFF,TGCGCCAGCAGCTTGGAAGGGACAGCTAATGAAAAACTGTTTTTT
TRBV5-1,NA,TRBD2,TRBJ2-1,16,CASSLGSSGYNNEQFF,TGCGCCAGCAGCTTGGGGTCTAGCGGGTATAACAATGAGCAGTTCTTC
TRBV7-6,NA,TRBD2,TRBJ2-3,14,CASSHGGASDTQYF,TGTGCCAGCAGCCACGGGGGGGCATCAGATACGCAGTATTTT
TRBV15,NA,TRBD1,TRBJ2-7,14,CATSKDRGGYEQYF,TGTGCCACCAGCAAGGACAGGGGTGGTTACGAGCAGTACTTC
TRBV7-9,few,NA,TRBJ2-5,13,CASSLGAKETQYF,TGTGCCAGCAGCTTAGGCGCGAAGGAGACCCAGTACTTC
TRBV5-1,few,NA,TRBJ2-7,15,CASSLGAAYSYEQYF,TGCGCCAGCAGCTTGGGAGCGGCGTACTCCTACGAGCAGTACTTC
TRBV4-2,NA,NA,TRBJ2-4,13,CASSQTGKNIQYF,TGTGCCAGCAGCCAAACAGGGAAAAACATTCAGTACTTC
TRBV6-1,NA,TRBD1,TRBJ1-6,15,CASSETTGQNSPLHF,TGTGCCAGCAGTGAAACGACAGGGCAGAATTCACCCCTCCACTTT
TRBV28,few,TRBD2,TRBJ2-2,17,CASSLAGAVRHTGELFF,TGTGCCAGCAGTCTAGCGGGAGCGGTCAGGCACACCGGGGAGCTGTTTTTT
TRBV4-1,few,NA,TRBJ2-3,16,CASSLDAHTGTDTQYF,TGCGCCAGCAGCCTAGATGCCCATACAGGGACAGATACGCAGTATTTT
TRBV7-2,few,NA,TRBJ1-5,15,CASSLRSGDGQPQHF,TGTGCCAGCAGCTTAAGGTCAGGGGATGGTCAGCCCCAGCATTTT
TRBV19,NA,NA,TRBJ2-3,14,CASSISRQADTQYF,TGTGCCAGTAGTATTAGTCGGCAGGCAGATACGCAGTATTTT
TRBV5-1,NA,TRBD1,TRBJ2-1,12,CASSSTGTEQFF,TGCGCCAGCAGTTCGACAGGGACTGAGCAGTTCTTC
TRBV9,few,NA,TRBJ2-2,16,CASSVALQISTGELFF,TGTGCCAGCAGCGTAGCTTTACAGATCTCTACCGGGGAGCTGTTTTTT
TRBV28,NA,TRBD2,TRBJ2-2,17,CASSPRMTSVNTGELFF,TGTGCCAGCAGTCCCCGAATGACTAGCGTGAACACCGGGGAGCTGTTTTTT
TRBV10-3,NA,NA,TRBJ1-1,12,CAISEGGTEAFF,TGTGCCATCAGTGAGGGCGGAACTGAAGCTTTCTTT
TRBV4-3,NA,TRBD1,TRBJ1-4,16,CASSVTTGGTNEKLFF,TGCGCCAGCAGCGTGACTACAGGGGGCACTAATGAAAAACTGTTTTTT
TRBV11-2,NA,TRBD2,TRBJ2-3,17,CASSFLSGGGRSDTQYF,TGTGCCAGCAGCTTTTTGTCCGGTGGCGGGAGGTCAGATACGCAGTATTTT
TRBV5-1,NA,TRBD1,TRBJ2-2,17,CASSLVPDRVDTGELFF,TGCGCCAGCAGCTTAGTCCCGGACAGGGTCGACACCGGGGAGCTGTTTTTT